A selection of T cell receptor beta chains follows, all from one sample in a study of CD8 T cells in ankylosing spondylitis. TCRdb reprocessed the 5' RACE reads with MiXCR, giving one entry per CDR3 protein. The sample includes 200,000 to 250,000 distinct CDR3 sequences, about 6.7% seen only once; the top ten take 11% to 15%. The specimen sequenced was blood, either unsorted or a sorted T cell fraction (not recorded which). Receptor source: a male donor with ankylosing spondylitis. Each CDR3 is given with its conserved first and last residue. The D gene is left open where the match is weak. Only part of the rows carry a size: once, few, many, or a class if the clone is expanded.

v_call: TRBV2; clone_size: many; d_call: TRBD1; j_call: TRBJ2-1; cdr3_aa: CASSPGTGGLNEQFF; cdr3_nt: TGTGCCAGCAGCCCCGGGACAGGGGGTCTCAATGAGCAGTTCTTC
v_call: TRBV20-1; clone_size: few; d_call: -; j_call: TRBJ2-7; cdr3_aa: CSAPERGSSYEQYF; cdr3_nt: TGCAGTGCCCCCGAGCGAGGAAGCTCCTACGAGCAGTACTTC
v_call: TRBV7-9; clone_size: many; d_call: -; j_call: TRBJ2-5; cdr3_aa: CATQNSGTVETQYF; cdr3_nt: TGTGCCACCCAGAACTCAGGGACGGTGGAGACCCAGTACTTC
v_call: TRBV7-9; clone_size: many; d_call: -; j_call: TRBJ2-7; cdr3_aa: CASSGNEQYF; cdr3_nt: TGTGCCAGCAGCGGGAACGAGCAGTACTTC
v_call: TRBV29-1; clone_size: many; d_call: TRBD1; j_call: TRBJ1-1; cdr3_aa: CSVETGTGAAEAFF; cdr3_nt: TGCAGCGTCGAAACCGGGACAGGGGCGGCTGAAGCTTTCTTT
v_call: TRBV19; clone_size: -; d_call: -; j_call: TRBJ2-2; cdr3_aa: CASNRAPPFTGELFF; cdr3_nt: TGTGCCAGCAACAGGGCCCCCCCTTTCACCGGGGAGCTGTTTTTT
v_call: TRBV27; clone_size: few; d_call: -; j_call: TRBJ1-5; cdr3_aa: CASRRGAAGQPQHF; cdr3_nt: TGTGCCAGCAGGCGGGGGGCGGCGGGTCAGCCCCAGCATTTT
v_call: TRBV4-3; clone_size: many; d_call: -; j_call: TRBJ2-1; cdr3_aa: CASSQGSGTYNEQFF; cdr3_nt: TGCGCCAGCAGCCAAGGAAGCGGCACATACAATGAGCAGTTCTTC
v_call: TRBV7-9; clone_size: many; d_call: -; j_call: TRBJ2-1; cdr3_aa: CASSLVTGSYNEQFF; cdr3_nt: TGTGCCAGCAGCTTAGTCACAGGCTCCTACAATGAGCAGTTCTTC
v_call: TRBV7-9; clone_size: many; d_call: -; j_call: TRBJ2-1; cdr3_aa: CASTPGGTVSYNEQFF; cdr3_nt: TGTGCCAGCACCCCAGGGGGGACAGTTAGCTACAATGAGCAGTTCTTC
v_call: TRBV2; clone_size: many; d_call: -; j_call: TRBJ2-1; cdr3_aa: CASSEGGYSYNEQFF; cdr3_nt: TGTGCCAGCAGTGAAGGGGGGTACTCCTACAATGAGCAGTTCTTC
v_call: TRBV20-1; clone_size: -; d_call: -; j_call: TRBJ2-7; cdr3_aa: CSARGTTYEQYF; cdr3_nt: TGCAGTGCGAGGGGGACTACCTACGAGCAGTACTTC
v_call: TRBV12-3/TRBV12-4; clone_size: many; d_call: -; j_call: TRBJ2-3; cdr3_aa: CASSLVALQLHTDTQYF; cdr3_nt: TGTGCCAGCAGTTTAGTTGCTCTCCAACTTCACACAGATACGCAGTATTTT
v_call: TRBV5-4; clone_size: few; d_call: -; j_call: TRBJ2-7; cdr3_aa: CASSYRDHSYEQYF; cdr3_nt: TGTGCCAGCAGCTACCGGGACCACTCCTACGAGCAGTACTTC
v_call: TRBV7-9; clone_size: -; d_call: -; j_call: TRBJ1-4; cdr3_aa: CASSLQGSDEKLFF; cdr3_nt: TGTGCCAGCAGCCTACAGGGATCGGATGAAAAACTGTTTTTT
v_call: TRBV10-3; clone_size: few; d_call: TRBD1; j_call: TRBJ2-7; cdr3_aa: CAISEGGTGQYEQYF; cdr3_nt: TGTGCCATCAGTGAGGGGGGGACAGGGCAATACGAGCAGTACTTC
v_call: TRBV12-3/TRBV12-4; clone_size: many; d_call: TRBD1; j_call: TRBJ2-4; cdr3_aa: CASSPRTGDKNIQYF; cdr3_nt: TGTGCCAGCAGTCCCCGGACAGGGGATAAAAACATTCAGTACTTC
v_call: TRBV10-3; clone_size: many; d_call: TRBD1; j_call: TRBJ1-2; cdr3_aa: CAISEGQGYGYTF; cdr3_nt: TGTGCCATCAGTGAGGGACAGGGCTATGGCTACACCTTC
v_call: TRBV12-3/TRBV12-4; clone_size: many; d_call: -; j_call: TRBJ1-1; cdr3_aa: CASSLNSGNTEAFF; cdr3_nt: TGTGCCAGCAGTTTAAACAGCGGGAACACTGAAGCTTTCTTT
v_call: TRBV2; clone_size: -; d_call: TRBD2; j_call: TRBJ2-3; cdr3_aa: CASSLTSFRTDTQYF; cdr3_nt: TGTGCCAGCAGTTTGACTAGCTTTCGCACAGATACGCAGTATTTT
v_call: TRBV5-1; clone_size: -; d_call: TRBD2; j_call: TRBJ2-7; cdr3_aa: CASSVGTNYEQYF; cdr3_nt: TGCGCCAGCAGCGTAGGGACTAATTACGAGCAGTACTTC
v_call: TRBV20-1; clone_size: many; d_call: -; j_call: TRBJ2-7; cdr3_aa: CSARWVSYEQYF; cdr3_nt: TGCAGTGCTAGGTGGGTCTCCTACGAGCAGTACTTC